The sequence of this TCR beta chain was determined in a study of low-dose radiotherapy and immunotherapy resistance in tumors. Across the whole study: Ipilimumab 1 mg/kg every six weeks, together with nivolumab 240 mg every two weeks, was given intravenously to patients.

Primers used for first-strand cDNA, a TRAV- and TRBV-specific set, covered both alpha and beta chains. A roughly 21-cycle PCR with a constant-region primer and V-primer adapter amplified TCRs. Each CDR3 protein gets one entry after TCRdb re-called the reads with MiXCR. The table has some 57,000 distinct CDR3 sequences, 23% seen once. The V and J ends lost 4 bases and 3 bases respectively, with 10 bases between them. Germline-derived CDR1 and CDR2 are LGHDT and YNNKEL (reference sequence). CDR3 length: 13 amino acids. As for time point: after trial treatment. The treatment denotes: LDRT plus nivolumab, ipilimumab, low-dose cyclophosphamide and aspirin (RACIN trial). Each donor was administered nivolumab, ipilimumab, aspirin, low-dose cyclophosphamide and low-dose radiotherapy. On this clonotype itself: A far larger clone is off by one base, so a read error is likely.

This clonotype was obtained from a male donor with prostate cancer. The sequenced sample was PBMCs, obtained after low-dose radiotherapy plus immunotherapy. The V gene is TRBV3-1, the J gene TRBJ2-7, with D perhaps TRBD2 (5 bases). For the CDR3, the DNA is TGTGCCAGCAGCCCGGACGGGATCTACGAGCAGTACTTC. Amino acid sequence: CASSPDGIYEQYF.